This TCR beta chain was obtained from a study of T cell responses to AZD1222 COVID-19 vaccine. Broader study findings: Unmutated variant regions are reportedly the target of nearly half of TCRs that are spike-specific. Donors were chiefly white British, with a greater number of females, and clonal diversity was perhaps underestimated. Seropositive at baseline were only a handful of AZD1222 recipients. Regions 160-218 and 743-854 dominated among vaccine-associated CD4 TCRs spanning spike.

This clone was counted only a few times. Antigen specificity is unknown. Per germline, CDR1 SGHRS and CDR2 YFSETQ. Trimming pared 0 bases from V and 5 bases from J, leaving 11 bases between. The CDR3 is 14 amino acids. Data came from immunoSEQ multiplex PCR; TCRdb stores just in-frame clones and leaves some out. The sample gives around 150,000 clones, approximately 88% of which show up once; 4.1% is in the top ten. The clonotype comes from an adult in good health. Source: peripheral blood, taken on day 0 of AZD1222 vaccination. The gene calls are TRBV5-1 and TRBJ1-1; D ambiguous. The CDR3, as DNA: TGCGCCAGCAGCTTGGGGGGTGAGTGGACTGAAGCTTTCTTT. Translating it yields CASSLGGEWTEAFF. The full variable domain, rest sourced from reference TRBV5-1 and TRBJ1-1, is KAGVTQTPRYLIKTRGQQVTLSCSPISGHRSVSWYQQTPGQGLQFLFEYFSETQRNKGNFPGRFSGRQFSNSRSEMNVSTLELGDSALYLCASSLGGEWTEAFFGQGTRLTVV.